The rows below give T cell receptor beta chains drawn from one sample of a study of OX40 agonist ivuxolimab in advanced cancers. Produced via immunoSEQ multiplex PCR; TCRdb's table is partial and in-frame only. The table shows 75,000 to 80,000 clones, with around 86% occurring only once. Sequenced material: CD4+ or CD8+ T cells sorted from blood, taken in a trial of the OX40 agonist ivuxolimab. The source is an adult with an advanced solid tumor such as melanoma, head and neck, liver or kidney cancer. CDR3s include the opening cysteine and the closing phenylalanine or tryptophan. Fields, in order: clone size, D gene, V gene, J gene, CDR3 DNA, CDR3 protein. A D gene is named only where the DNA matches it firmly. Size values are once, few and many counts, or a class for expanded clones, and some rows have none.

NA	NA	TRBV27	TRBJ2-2	TGTGCCAGCAGTTTGCGGGGCACGGGACGACTTCTCCTCCTGAACACCGGGGAGCTGTTTTTT	CASSLRGTGRLLLLNTGELFF
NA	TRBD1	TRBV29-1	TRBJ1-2	TGCAGCGTCTTACAGGGGAACTATGGCTACACCTTC	CSVLQGNYGYTF
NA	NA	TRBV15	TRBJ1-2	TGTGCCACCAGCAGAGAGAATGGCTACACCTTC	CATSRENGYTF
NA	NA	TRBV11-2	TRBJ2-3	TGTGCCAGCAGCTTACGGCTGCTGGGGGAAGCAGATACGCAGTATTTT	CASSLRLLGEADTQYF
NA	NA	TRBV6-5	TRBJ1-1	TGTGCCAGCACCCTGACAACAGGGAACACTGAAGCTTTCTTT	CASTLTTGNTEAFF
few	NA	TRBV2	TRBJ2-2	TGTGCCCTCCGGGTGGCCACCGGGGAGCTGTTTTTT	CALRVATGELFF
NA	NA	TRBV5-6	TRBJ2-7	TGTGCCAGCAGCTTCGAGGGATATCGGGTCTCTGTTTGGGGAGAGCAGTACTTC	CASSFEGYRVSVWGEQYF
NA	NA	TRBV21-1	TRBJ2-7	TGTGCCAGCAGCATCGGGGGGGGTGAAGGATCCTACGAGCAGTACTTC	CASSIGGGEGSYEQYF
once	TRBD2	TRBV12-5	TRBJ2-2	TGTGCTAGTGGTTTGGTACTATTGACTAGCGGGGACTTCCGCACCGGGGAGCTGTTTTTT	CASGLVLLTSGDFRTGELFF
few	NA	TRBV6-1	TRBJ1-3	TGTGCCAGCAGTGCTCTACCCATCTCTGGAAACACCATATATTTT	CASSALPISGNTIYF
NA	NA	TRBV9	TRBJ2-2	TGTGCCAGCAGCGTTGGGCCCTCCTACGGGGAGCTGTTTTTT	CASSVGPSYGELFF
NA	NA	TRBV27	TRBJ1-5	TGTGCCAGCAGGCCGCAGGGCAATCAGCCCCAGCATTTT	CASRPQGNQPQHF
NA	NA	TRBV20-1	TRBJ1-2	TGCAGTGCTAGGGGGATGGGCGGCTACACCTTC	CSARGMGGYTF
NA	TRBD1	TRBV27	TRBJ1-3	TGTGCCAGCAGTCTTAAACCCGGGACAGCTGGAAACACCATATATTTT	CASSLKPGTAGNTIYF
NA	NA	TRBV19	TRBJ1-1	TGTGCCAGTAGTAACTTCCGGGGCCCAGGGATGATCACTGAAGCTTTCTTT	CASSNFRGPGMITEAFF
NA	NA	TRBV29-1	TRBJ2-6	TGCAGCGTTGCGGGGCTGAGGCTGGGTTCGTCTGGGGCCAACGTCCTGACTTTC	CSVAGLRLGSSGANVLTF
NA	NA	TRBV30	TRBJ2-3	TGTGCCTGCCGGACAGTTTCCTACACAGATACGCAGTATTTT	CACRTVSYTDTQYF
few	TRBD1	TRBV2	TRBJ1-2	TGTGCCAGCCAAGGTCAGACAGGGAGGAGGTATGGCTACACCTTC	CASQGQTGRRYGYTF
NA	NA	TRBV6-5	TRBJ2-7	TGTGCCAGCAGTTCGACCTACGAGCAGTACTTC	CASSSTYEQYF
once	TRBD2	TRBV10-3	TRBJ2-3	TGTGCCATCAGTGCCGCTAGCGGGGCCGAAGATACGCAGTATTTT	CAISAASGAEDTQYF
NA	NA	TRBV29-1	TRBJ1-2	TGCAGCGTTGGCCGGGACTATGGCTACACCTTC	CSVGRDYGYTF
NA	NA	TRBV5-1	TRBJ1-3	TGCGCCAGCAGCCCCCGGACGGAGAACACTGGAAACACCATATATTTT	CASSPRTENTGNTIYF
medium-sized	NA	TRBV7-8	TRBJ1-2	TGTGCCAGCAGCCGCAACTTATTACAGGGCGACTATGGCTACACCTTC	CASSRNLLQGDYGYTF
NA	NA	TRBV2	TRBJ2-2	TGTGCCATCAAGCCCGGGCTAGCGACGAACACCGGGGAGCTGTTTTTT	CAIKPGLATNTGELFF
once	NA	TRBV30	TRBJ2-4	TGTGCCTGGATGGGGGCTGTAGGAAACATTCAGTACTTC	CAWMGAVGNIQYF
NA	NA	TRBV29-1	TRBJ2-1	TGCAGCGTTGACGTCGGGGGGCGCTCGGATGAGCAGTTCTTC	CSVDVGGRSDEQFF
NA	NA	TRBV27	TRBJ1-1	TGTGCCAGCCAAAACCCCATGAACACTGAAGCTTTCTTT	CASQNPMNTEAFF
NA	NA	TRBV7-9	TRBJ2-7	TGTGCCAGCAGCTTAGTCGCTAGTAGCAACGAGCAGTACTTC	CASSLVASSNEQYF
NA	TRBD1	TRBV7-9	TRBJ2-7	TGTGCCAGCAGCTTACAGGGGGAGCAGCGGTACTTC	CASSLQGEQRYF
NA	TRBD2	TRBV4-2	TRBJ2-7	TGTGCCAGCAGCCAAGATGGCGGGAGACCCTACGAGCAGTACTTC	CASSQDGGRPYEQYF
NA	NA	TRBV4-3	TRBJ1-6	TGCGCCAGCAGCCAAGTTTGGGGGAGGGTGGCTAATTCACCCCTCCACTTT	CASSQVWGRVANSPLHF
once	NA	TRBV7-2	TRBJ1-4	TGTGCCAGCAGAATCCACGCAACTAATGAAAAACTGTTTTTT	CASRIHATNEKLFF
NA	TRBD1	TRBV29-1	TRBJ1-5	TGCAGCGTATCGACAGGGTGGGGAAATCAGCCCCAGCATTTT	CSVSTGWGNQPQHF
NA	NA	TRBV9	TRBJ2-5	TGTGCCAGCAGCGTACATCAATCGGGGGCAGGGGCGCAGTACTTC	CASSVHQSGAGAQYF
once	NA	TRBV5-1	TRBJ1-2	TGCGCCAGCAGCCGAAGGGGACGGACCGACTATGGCTACACCTTC	CASSRRGRTDYGYTF
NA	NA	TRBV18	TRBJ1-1	TGTGCCAGCTCACCCCGGGGGCCAGGTTCGAACACTGAAGCTTTCTTT	CASSPRGPGSNTEAFF
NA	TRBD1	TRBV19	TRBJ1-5	TGTGCCAGTAGTATGGAGGGGGCGGGACCCTCTAGCAATCAGCCCCAGCATTTT	CASSMEGAGPSSNQPQHF
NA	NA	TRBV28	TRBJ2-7	TGTGCCAGCAGTCGTTTCCCCTACGAGCAGTACTTC	CASSRFPYEQYF
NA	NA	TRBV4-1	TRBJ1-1	TGCGCCAGCAGCCACCCCTGGGGGGGCGGCACTGAAGCTTTCTTT	CASSHPWGGGTEAFF
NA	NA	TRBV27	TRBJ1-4	TGTGCCAGCAGTTTATCCTGGCAGAAAAATGAAAAACTGTTTTTT	CASSLSWQKNEKLFF
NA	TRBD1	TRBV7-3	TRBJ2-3	TGTGCCAGCAGCTTAGACAGGGGGGGAGATACGCAGTATTTT	CASSLDRGGDTQYF
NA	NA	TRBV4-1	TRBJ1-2	TGCGCCAGCAGCCAAGTGCTGCAGACTTACTATGGCTACACCTTC	CASSQVLQTYYGYTF
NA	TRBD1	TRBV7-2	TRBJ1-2	TGTGCCAGCAGCCTCGGGACAGCTTCTGGCTACACCTTC	CASSLGTASGYTF
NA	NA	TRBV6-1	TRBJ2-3	TGTGCCACCACCACTAGCACAGATACGCAGTATTTT	CATTTSTDTQYF
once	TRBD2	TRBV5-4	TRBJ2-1	TGTGCCAGCAGCTTGGGGGCTAGCGGGAGTTTTGGTAATGAGCAGTTCTTC	CASSLGASGSFGNEQFF
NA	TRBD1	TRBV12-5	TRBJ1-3	TGTGCTAGTGGTTTGGTACAGGGGGTCTCTGGAAACACCATATATTTT	CASGLVQGVSGNTIYF
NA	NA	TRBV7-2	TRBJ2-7	TGTGCCAGCAGCACGACCGGGACACGCTACGAGCAGTACTTC	CASSTTGTRYEQYF
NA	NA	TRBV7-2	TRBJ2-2	TGTGCCAGCAGCCAGGGGACTTACCCCGGGGAGCTGTTTTTT	CASSQGTYPGELFF
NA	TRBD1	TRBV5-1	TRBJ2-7	TGCGCCAGCAGCTTAACAGGGGTGACTTCCGAGCAGTACTTC	CASSLTGVTSEQYF
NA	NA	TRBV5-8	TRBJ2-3	TGTGCCAGCAGCTTGGAGGGCGCATTGTATACGCAGTATTTT	CASSLEGALYTQYF
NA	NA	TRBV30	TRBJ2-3	TGTGCCTGGGGCAGAGGCTTATCCGATACGCAGTATTTT	CAWGRGLSDTQYF
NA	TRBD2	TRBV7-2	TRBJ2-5	TGTGCCAGCAGCTTATCGGGACTAGCACGGGAGACCCAGTACTTC	CASSLSGLARETQYF
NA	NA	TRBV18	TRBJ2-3	TGTGCCAGCTCACTCCGAGCTAGCACAGATACGCAGTATTTT	CASSLRASTDTQYF
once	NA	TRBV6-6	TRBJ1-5	TGTGCCAGCAGTCCCAGCAATCAGCCCCAGCATTTT	CASSPSNQPQHF